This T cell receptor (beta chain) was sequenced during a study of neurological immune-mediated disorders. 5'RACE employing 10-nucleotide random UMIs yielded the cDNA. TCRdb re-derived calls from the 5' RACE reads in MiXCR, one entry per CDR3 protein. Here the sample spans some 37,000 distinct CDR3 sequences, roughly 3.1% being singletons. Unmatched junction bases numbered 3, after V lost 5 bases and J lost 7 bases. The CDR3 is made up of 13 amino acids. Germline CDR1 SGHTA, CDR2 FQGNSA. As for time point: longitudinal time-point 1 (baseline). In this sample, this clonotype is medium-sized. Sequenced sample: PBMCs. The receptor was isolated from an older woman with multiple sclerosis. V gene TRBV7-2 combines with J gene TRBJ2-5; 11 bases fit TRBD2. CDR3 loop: CASSPGTSGTQYF. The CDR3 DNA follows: TGTGCCAGCAGCCCGGGGACTAGCGGGACCCAGTACTTC.